Below are 6 T cell receptor beta chains sequenced from a single sample in a study of blood T cell repertoires in COVID-19. This table comes from immunoSEQ multiplex PCR, and its TCRdb copy is limited to in-frame clones, with some not included. Of about 220,000 clones listed, 82% were seen once; the top ten hold about 3.7%. Input material: PBMCs or T cells enriched from blood (not recorded which). The receptors here all came from a woman aged 55-69 years who had recovered from COVID-19.

This sequence joins TRBV7-9 and TRBJ2-3; D remains ambiguous. The germline V gene has CDR1 SEHNR and CDR2 FQNEAQ (reference sequence). V lost 2 bases and J 2 bases, leaving 11 bases between the germline ends. This CDR3 has 15 amino acids. CDR3 nucleotide sequence: TGTGCCAGCAGCTTATTAGGTGCGGACACAGATACGCAGTATTTT. Amino acids: CASSLLGADTDTQYF.

V usage is TRBV4-1 and J usage is TRBJ1-4, with 8 bases that match TRBD1. The trim removed 4 bases at V and 0 bases at J, leaving 7 bases unmatched. CDR1 and CDR2 from the germline V gene are MGHRA and YSYEKL. The CDR3 contains 17 residues. Written as DNA, the CDR3 is TGCGCCAGCAGCCCGGACAGGGTGAGGGCAACTAATGAAAAACTGTTTTTT. This codes for CASSPDRVRATNEKLFF.

This clone has a handful of counts. The chain joins TRBV24-1 to TRBJ2-2; 9 bases fit TRBD1. The CDR3 consists of 18 residues. Germline-derived CDR1 and CDR2 are KGHDR and SFDVKD. V lost 5 bases, J lost 2 bases, and 11 bases stayed unmatched. CDR3 sequence reads: CATSVQGGTGRNTGELFF. DNA of the CDR3: TGTGCCACCAGTGTCCAAGGGGGGACAGGGCGTAACACCGGGGAGCTGTTTTTT.

This sequence joins TRBV13 and TRBJ2-7, with a weak D call TRBD2 (7 bases). Germline V gene lookup returns CDR1 PRHDT and CDR2 FYEKMQ (reference sequence). This CDR3 comprises 14 residues. The ends were cut back, 3 bases at V and 5 bases at J, with 14 bases in the middle. The CDR3, as DNA: TGTGCCAGCAGCTTCTCAGGGGAGGGCGACGAGCAGTACTTC. Protein product: CASSFSGEGDEQYF.

V usage is TRBV7-2 and J usage is TRBJ1-4; D not resolved. V gave up 5 bases and J gave up 3 bases, with 13 bases separating them. Germline V CDR1 and CDR2: SGHTA, FQGNSA. The length of the CDR3 is 15 residues. CDR3 in amino acids: CASSADPGSNEKLFF. CDR3 DNA sequence: TGTGCCAGCAGCGCAGATCCGGGGTCTAATGAAAAACTGTTTTTT.

The chain has TRBV5-1 and TRBJ1-1; D may be TRBD1 (5 bases). V dropped 5 bases and J dropped 1 base, with 15 bases sitting between them. CDR3 size: 15 residues. Germline CDR1 and CDR2: SGHRS and YFSETQ. The CDR3 sequence: CASSLAGHQNTEAFF. CDR3 DNA sequence: TGCGCCAGCAGTCTAGCGGGGCACCAGAACACTGAAGCTTTCTTT.